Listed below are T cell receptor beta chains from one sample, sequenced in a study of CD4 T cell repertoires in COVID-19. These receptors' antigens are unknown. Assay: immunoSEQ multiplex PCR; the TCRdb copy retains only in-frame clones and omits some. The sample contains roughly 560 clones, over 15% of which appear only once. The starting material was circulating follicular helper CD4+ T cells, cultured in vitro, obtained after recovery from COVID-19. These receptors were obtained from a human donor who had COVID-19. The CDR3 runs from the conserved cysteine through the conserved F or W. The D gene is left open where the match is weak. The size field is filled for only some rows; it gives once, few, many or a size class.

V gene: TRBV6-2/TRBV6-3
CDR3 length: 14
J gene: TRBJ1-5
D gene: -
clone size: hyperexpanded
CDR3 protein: CASSRAGSNQPQHF

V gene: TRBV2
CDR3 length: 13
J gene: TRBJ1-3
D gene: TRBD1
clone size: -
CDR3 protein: CASRSDRGNTIYF

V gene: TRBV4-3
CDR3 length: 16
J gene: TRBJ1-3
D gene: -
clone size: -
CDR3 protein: CASSQETANSGNTIYF

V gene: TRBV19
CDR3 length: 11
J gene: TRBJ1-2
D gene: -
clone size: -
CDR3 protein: CASSMWEGYTF

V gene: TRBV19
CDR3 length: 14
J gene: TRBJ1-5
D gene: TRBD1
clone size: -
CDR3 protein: CASSVTGANQPQHF

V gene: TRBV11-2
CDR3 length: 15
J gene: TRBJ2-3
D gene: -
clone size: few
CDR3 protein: CASSFEGSHTDTQYF

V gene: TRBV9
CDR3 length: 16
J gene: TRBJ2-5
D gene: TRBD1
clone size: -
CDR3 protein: CASSLQSGTGRETQYF

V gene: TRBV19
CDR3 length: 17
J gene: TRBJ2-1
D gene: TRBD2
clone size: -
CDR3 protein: CASSPGLAGGPGNEQFF

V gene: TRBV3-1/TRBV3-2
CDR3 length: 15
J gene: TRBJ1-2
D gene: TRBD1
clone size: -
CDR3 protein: CASSPLTGDGYGYTF

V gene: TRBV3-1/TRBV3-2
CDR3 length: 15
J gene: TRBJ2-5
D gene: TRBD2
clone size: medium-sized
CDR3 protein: CASSQDLSGGPTQYF

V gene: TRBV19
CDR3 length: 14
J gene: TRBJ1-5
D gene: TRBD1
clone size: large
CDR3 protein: CASSGTGGNQPQHF

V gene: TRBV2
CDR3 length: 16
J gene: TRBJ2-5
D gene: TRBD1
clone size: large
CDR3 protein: CASAGDRGNGGETQYF

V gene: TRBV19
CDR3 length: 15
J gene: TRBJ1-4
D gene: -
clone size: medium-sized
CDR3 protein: CASSETTVTNEKLFF